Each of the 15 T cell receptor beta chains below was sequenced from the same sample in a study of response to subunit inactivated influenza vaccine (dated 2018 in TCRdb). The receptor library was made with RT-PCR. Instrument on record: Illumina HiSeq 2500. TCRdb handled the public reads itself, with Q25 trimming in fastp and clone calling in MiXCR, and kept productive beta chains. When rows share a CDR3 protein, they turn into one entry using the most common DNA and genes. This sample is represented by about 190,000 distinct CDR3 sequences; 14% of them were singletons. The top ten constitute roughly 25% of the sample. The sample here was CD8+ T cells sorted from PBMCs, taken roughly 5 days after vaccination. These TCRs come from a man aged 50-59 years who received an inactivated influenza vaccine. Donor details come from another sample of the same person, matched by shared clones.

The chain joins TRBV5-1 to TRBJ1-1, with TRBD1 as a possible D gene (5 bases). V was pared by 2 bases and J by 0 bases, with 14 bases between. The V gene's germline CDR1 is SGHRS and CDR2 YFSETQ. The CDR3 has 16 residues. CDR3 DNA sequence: TGCGCCAGCAGCTTCGATACCGTGACAGTGAACACTGAAGCTTTCTTT. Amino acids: CASSFDTVTVNTEAFF.

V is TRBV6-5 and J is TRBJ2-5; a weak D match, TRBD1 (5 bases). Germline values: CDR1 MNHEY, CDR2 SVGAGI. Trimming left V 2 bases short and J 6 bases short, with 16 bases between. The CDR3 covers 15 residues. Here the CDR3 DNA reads TGTGCCAGCAGTTACGGCCAGGGTGGTTGGCAGACCCAGTACTTC. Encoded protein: CASSYGQGGWQTQYF.

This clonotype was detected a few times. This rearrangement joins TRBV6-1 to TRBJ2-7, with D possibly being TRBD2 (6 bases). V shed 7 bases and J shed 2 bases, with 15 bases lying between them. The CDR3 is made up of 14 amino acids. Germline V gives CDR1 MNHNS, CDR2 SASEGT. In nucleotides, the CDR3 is TGTGCCAGCACCCCAGCTAGGGAGGCCTACGAGCAGTACTTC. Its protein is CASTPAREAYEQYF.

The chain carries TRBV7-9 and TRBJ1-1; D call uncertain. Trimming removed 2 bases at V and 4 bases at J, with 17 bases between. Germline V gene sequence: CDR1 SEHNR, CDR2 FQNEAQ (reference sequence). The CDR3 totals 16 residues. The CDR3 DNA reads TGTGCCAGCAGCTTAAGTCGGGGTCGGGGAAGCACTGAAGCTTTCTTT. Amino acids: CASSLSRGRGSTEAFF.

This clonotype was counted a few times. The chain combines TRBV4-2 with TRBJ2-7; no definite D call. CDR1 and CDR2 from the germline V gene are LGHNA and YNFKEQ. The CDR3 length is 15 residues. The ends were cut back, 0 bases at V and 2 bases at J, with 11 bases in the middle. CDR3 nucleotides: TGTGCCAGCAGCCAAGATTGGGAAAACCCCTACGAGCAGTACTTC. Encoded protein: CASSQDWENPYEQYF.

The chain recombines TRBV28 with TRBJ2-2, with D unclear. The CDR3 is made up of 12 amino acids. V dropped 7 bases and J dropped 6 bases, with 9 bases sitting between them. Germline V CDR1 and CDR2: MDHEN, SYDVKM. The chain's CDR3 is CASKDPAGELFF. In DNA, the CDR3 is TGTGCCAGCAAGGATCCAGCCGGGGAGCTGTTTTTT.

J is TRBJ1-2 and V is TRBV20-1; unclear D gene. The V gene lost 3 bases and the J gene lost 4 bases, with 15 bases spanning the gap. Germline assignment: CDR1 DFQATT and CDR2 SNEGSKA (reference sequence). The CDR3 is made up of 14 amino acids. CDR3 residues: CSARDKRVLYGYTF. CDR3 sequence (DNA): TGCAGTGCTAGGGATAAAAGAGTACTCTATGGCTACACCTTC.

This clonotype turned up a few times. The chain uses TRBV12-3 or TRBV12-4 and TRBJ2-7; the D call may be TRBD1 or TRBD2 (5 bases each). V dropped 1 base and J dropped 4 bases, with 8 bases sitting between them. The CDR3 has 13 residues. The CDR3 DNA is TGTGCCAGCAGTTTAGGTTGGGGGTACGAGCAGTACTTC. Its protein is CASSLGWGYEQYF.

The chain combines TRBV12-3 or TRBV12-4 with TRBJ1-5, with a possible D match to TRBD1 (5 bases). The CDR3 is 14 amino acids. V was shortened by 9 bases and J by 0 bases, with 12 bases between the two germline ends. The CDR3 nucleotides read TGTGCCAGTTCGACAGAGTATAGCAATCAGCCCCAGCATTTT. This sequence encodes CASSTEYSNQPQHF.

Here the CDR3 reads CASSFRREGLDIQYF. The CDR3 coding sequence is TGTGCCAGCAGTTTTCGGCGGGAGGGCCTAGACATTCAGTACTTC. The chain uses TRBV12-3 or TRBV12-4 and TRBJ2-4, with TRBD2 matching 9 bases. The CDR3 length is 15 residues. The V and J ends lost 3 bases and 8 bases, in that order; junction bases with no gene match: 8.

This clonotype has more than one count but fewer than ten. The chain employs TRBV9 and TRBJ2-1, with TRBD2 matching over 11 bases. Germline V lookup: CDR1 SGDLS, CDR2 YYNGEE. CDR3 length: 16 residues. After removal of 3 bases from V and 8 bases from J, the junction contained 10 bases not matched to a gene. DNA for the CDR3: TGTGCCAGCAGCGCGCTTAGCGGGAGGGCTTTCGATGAGCAGTTCTTC. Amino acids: CASSALSGRAFDEQFF.

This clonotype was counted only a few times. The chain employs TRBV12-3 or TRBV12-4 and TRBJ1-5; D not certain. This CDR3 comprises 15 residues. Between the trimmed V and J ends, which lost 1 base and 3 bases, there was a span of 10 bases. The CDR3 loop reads CASSLDGQVNQPQHF. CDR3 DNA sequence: TGTGCCAGCAGTTTAGACGGGCAGGTCAATCAGCCCCAGCATTTT.

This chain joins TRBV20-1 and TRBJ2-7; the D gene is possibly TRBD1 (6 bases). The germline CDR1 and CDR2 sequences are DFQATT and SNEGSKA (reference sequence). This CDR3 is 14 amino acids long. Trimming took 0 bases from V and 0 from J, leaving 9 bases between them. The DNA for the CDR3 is TGCAGTGCTAGAGATTTGGGGGCCTCCTACGAGCAGTACTTC. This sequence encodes CSARDLGASYEQYF.

CDR3 nucleotide sequence: TGTGCCACCAGTGATTTTGGAAGCGGGCGGGATTTTGAGCAGTTCTTC. This gives the protein CATSDFGSGRDFEQFF. The chain links TRBV24-1 to TRBJ2-1; TRBD2 is a possible D gene (6 bases). The V end was cut by 1 base, the J end by 9 bases, with 18 bases between. Germline values: CDR1 KGHDR, CDR2 SFDVKD. This CDR3 contains 16 residues.

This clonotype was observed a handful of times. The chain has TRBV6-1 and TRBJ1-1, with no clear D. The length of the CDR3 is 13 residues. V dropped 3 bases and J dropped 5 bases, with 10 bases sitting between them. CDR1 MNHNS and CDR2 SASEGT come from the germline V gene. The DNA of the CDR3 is TGTGCCAGCAGTGAGATGGAGTTAACTGAAGCTTTCTTT. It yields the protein CASSEMELTEAFF.